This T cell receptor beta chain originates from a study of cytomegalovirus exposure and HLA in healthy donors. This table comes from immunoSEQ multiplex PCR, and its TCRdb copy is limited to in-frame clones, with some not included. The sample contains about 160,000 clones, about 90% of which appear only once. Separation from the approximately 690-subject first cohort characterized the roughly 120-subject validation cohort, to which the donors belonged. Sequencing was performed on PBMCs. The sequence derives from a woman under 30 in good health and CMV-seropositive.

The CDR3: CASSWGGTDTQYF. The DNA of the CDR3 is TGTGCCAGCAGTTGGGGAGGTACAGATACGCAGTATTTT. J is TRBJ2-3 and V is TRBV28, with D tentatively TRBD2 (6 bases). CDR1 MDHEN and CDR2 SYDVKM come from the germline V gene. The CDR3 is 13 amino acids. The V and J ends lost 4 bases and 3 bases respectively, with 8 bases between them. Full variable domain (missing parts from reference TRBV28 and TRBJ2-3): DVKVTQSSRYLVKRTGEKVFLECVQDMDHENMFWYRQDPGLGLRLIYFSYDVKMKEKGDIPEGYSVSREKKERFSLILESASTNQTSMYLCASSWGGTDTQYFGPGTRLTVL.